The entry below gives a single T cell receptor beta chain sequence along with its context. Those enrolled in Seattle joined during active infection and were followed longitudinally afterward. These data belong to a study of blood T cell repertoires in COVID-19. Looking at the study overall: PBMCs, B-cell-depleted T cells, or T cells provided the cDNA or gDNA that made up the material.

Repertoires were generated with immunoSEQ multiplex PCR, while TCRdb's copy carries only in-frame clones and drops some. The sample consists of 75,000 to 95,000 clones, around 85% of them appearing once. Germline V gives CDR1 MGHRA, CDR2 YSYEKL. The germline V and J ends were trimmed by 1 base and 3 bases, with 9 bases remaining between them. The CDR3 contains 14 residues. This clonotype was sampled from a woman aged 55-70 years with COVID-19, enrolled during active disease. The sample was peripheral blood. The chain links TRBV4-1 to TRBJ1-2; no definite D call. CDR3 in DNA: TGCGCCAGCAGCCAAGCCGCGGTGGACTATGGCTACACCTTC. As protein: CASSQAAVDYGYTF.